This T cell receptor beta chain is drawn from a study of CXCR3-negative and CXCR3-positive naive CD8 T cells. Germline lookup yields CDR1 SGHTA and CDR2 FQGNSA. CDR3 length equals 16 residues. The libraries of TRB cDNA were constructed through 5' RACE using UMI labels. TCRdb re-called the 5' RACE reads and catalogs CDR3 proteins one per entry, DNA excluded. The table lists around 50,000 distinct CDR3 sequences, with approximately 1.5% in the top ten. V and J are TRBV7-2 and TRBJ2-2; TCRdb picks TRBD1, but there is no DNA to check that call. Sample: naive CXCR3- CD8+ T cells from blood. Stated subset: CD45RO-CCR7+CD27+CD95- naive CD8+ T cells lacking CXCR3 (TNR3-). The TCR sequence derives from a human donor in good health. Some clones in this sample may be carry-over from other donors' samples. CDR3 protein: CASSFYRDANTGELFF. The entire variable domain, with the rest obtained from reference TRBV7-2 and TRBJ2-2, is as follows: GAGVSQSPSNKVTEKGKDVELRCDPISGHTALYWYRQSLGQGLEFLIYFQGNSAPDKSGLPSDRFSAERTGGSVSTLTIQRTQQEDSAVYLCASSFYRDANTGELFFGEGSRLTVL.